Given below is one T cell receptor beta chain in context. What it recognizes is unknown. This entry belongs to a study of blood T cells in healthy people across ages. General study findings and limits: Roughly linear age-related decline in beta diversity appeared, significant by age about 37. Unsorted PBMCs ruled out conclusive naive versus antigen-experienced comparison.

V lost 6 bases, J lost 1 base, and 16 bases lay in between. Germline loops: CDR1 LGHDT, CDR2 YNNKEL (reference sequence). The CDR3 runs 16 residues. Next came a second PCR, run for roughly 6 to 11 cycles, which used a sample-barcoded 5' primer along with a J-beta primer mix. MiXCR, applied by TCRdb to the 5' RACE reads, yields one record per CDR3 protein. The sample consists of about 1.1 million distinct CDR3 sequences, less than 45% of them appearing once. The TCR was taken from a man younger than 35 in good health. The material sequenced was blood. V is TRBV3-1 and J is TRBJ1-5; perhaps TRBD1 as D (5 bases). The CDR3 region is CASSPGGLGSNQPQHF. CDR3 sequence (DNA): TGTGCCAGCAGTCCCGGGGGTTTAGGGAGCAATCAGCCCCAGCATTTT.